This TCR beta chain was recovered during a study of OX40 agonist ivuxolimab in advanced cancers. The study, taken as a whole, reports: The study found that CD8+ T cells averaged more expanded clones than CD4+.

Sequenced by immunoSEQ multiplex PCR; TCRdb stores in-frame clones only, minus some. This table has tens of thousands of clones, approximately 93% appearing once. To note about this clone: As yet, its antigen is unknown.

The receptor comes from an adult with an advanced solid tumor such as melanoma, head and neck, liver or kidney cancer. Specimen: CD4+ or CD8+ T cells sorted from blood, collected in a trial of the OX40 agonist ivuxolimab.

This CDR3 reads CASSKTGYEQYF. The CDR3, as DNA: TGCGCCAGCAGCAAGACAGGGTACGAGCAGTACTTC. This sequence joins TRBV5-1 and TRBJ2-7, with 7 bases identical to TRBD1. V shed 4 bases and J 4 bases; nucleotides not matched to a gene: 2. CDR1 is SGHRS and CDR2 is YFSETQ in the germline V gene. The CDR3 has 12 amino acids.